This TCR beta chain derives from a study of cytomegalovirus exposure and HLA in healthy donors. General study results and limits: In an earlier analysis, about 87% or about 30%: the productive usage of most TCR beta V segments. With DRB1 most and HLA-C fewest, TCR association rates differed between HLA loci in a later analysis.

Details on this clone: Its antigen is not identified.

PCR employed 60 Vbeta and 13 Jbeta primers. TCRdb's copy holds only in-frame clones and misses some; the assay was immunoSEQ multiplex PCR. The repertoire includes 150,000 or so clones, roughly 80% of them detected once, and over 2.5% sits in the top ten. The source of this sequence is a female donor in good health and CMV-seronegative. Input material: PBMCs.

The CDR3 nucleotides are TGTGCCAGCAGCTTAAAGGGGCAGATCAATGAGCAGTTCTTC. It specifies CASSLKGQINEQFF. The chain employs TRBV7-9 and TRBJ2-1; the D gene is possibly TRBD1 (5 bases). The CDR3 length is 14 residues. V gave up 2 bases and J gave up 6 bases, with 11 bases separating them. Germline V lookup: CDR1 SEHNR, CDR2 FQNEAQ (reference sequence).